The entry that follows covers one TCR beta chain sequence. Its antigen target is currently unknown. One base away there is no much larger clone; base qualities are not given. The germline V gene (reference sequence) provides CDR1 LNHNV and CDR2 YYDKDF. Trimming removed 5 bases from V and 4 bases from J; the gene matches leave 6 bases unexplained. The CDR3 holds 15 amino acids from the cysteine to the phenylalanine. The entry retains the CDR3 DNA only, 45 bases that are in frame from base 1. Sequencing used an Illumina HiSeq 2500. Quantitative 5'-RACE with molecular barcodes was the method used to prepare the TCR beta libraries. Per the source publication's procedure: A new computational method based on a probabilistic model of VDJ rearrangement was used to identify disease-linked TCR variants. TCRdb took the public reads, trimmed them with fastp at Q25, ran MiXCR for clone calling and kept in-frame beta chains. Every CDR3 protein is listed once, alongside the most common genes and DNA of its rows. TCRdb's processing, not the authors', yielded these V and J calls. In this sample the table shows 310,000 or so distinct CDR3 sequences, approximately 20% of which occur a single time. Clones ranked in the top ten supply under 8.5% of the sample.

This sample stems from a study of CD8 T cells in ankylosing spondylitis (dated by TCRdb to 2015 to 2018). Regarding the study in general: To find TCR variants linked to disease, the study profiled T cell receptor beta repertoires in ankylosing spondylitis patients and healthy donors. The whole study cohort included 85 to 120 healthy donors and about two dozen ankylosing spondylitis patients. Peripheral blood was sampled, and synovial fluid was also collected from ankylosing spondylitis patients.

The study at large found these results: The disease-linked clones had a CD8+ phenotype and were found at relatively low frequencies in peripheral blood. Some motif variants were previously reported in synovial fluid and blood of reactive arthritis patients, suggesting common disease-initiation mechanisms. A TCR beta motif made up of roughly eight highly homologous amino acid variants appeared to be characteristic of blood from ankylosing spondylitis patients. The disease-linked clones were reported to be significantly enriched in matched synovial fluid samples from ankylosing spondylitis patients.

Material: blood, either unsorted or a sorted T cell fraction (not recorded which). The V and J segments used are TRBV15 and TRBJ2-1, with 9 central nucleotides matching TRBD2. The clonotype originates from a male donor with ankylosing spondylitis or in good health (not recorded which). The CDR3 here reads CATSRTSGSYNEQFF. The sequence in DNA is TGTGCCACCAGCCGCACTAGCGGGTCATACAATGAGCAGTTCTTC.